These 2 T cell receptor beta chains were all obtained from the same sample, sequenced in a study of blood T cells in healthy people across ages. For the second PCR, which ran for 7 to 11 cycles, a sample-barcoded 5' primer and a J-beta primer mix were used. TCRdb independently ran MiXCR on the 5' RACE reads; one entry per CDR3 protein. The sample contains about 1,800,000 distinct CDR3 sequences, 28% of which appear only once. Sequences were obtained from blood. The receptor source for this set is a woman under 40 in good health.

The gene calls are TRBV7-2 and TRBJ2-7; possible D gene TRBD1, 5 bases. The end of the DNA fits TRBJ2-5 better, so the J call may be wrong. The CDR3 totals 15 residues. The germline V gene encodes CDR1 SGHTA and CDR2 FQGNSA. The CDR3 protein is CASSLGNRHQETQYF. CDR3 bases: TGTGCCAGCAGCTTAGGGAACAGGCACCAAGAGACCCAGTACTTC.

The table lists this clonotype with a few counts. This chain uses TRBV21-1 with TRBJ1-5. TRBV21-1 is termed a pseudogene. The CDR3 is 13 residues long. This CDR3 is CASSRPNNQPQHF. The CDR3 region has the DNA TGTGCCAGCAGCAGACCAAACAATCAGCCCCAGCATTTT.